Here is one T cell receptor beta chain with its context. These data belong to a study of blood T cell repertoires in COVID-19. Study context: COVID-19 samples from acute and convalescent phases originated in the United States, Italy and Spain.

In germline, CDR1 is SGHDN, CDR2 FVKESK. V was pared by 1 base and J by 0 bases, with 13 bases between. The CDR3 contains 16 residues. Method: immunoSEQ multiplex PCR; TCRdb's copy keeps in-frame clones and lacks some. The sample has roughly 200,000 clones; 75% to 90% are singletons. This TCR was recovered from a woman aged 25 to 39 who had been exposed to COVID-19. The sequenced sample was PBMCs or T cells enriched from blood (not recorded which). The rearrangement links TRBV14 to TRBJ2-7; maybe TRBD2 (6 bases). This CDR3 reads CASSQVSAGSSYEQYF. In nucleotides, the CDR3 is TGTGCCAGCAGCCAAGTATCGGCGGGGAGCTCCTACGAGCAGTACTTC. The full variable domain, completed using reference TRBV14 and TRBJ2-7, is EAGVTQFPSHSVIEKGQTVTLRCDPISGHDNLYWYRRVMGKEIKFLLHFVKESKQDESGMPNNRFLAERTGGTYSTLKVQPAELEDSGVYFCASSQVSAGSSYEQYFGPGTRLTVT.